Listed below are T cell receptor beta chains from one sample, sequenced in a study of cytomegalovirus exposure and HLA in healthy donors. Profiling relied on immunoSEQ multiplex PCR, and the TCRdb table lists in-frame clones only, not all of them. The sample shows about 120,000 clones, approximately 80% of them seen only once. The material sequenced was PBMCs. These receptor sequences come from a man aged 35 to 55 in good health and CMV-seropositive. The CDR3 runs from the conserved cysteine through the conserved F or W. Each record gives: V gene, J gene, clone size, D gene, CDR3 DNA, CDR3 protein. The D gene is left open where the match is weak. Only part of the rows carry a size: once, few, many, or a class if the clone is expanded.

TRBV11-2	TRBJ1-4	NA	NA	TGTGCCAGCAGCCTCCCCGTTGGCATTAATGAAAAACTGTTTTTT	CASSLPVGINEKLFF
TRBV13	TRBJ1-1	once	TRBD1	TGTGCCAGCAGTCCTTTTCTCAGGGGGCGCGGGCTTAGGTCGGGGAACACTGAAGCTTTCTTT	CASSPFLRGRGLRSGNTEAFF
TRBV5-6	TRBJ1-3	NA	TRBD1	TGTGCCAGCAGCTTGGAATACTCCGGGACAGGGGTCGGAAACACCATATATTTT	CASSLEYSGTGVGNTIYF
TRBV9	TRBJ1-1	NA	TRBD1	TGTGCCAGCAGCGTATTCCAGGGGGGCACTGAAGCTTTCTTT	CASSVFQGGTEAFF
TRBV18	TRBJ2-7	once	NA	TGTGCCAGCTCACTCTTAGGGGGTGTCTACGAGCAGTACTTC	CASSLLGGVYEQYF
TRBV7-9	TRBJ2-7	NA	TRBD1	TGTTCCAGCAGCTTGACAGGGGGCTACGAGCAGTACTTC	CSSSLTGGYEQYF
TRBV7-6	TRBJ1-4	NA	NA	TGTGCCAGCAGCTCCATGGGAGGGTATAATGAAAAACTGTTTTTT	CASSSMGGYNEKLFF
TRBV4-3	TRBJ2-7	NA	NA	TGCGCCAGCAGCCAATTGATAGGGGGCTACGAGCAGTACTTC	CASSQLIGGYEQYF
TRBV19	TRBJ1-5	NA	TRBD1	TGTGCCAGTACCAAGGAGACAGGGGAGAACAATCAGCCCCAGCATTTT	CASTKETGENNQPQHF
TRBV10-2	TRBJ2-7	NA	NA	TGCGCCAGCAGAGACAGCAGCTCCTACGAGCAGTACTTC	CASRDSSSYEQYF
TRBV5-6	TRBJ1-5	NA	NA	TGTGCCAGCAGCTTGATGACTAGCAACAATCAGCCCCAGCATTTT	CASSLMTSNNQPQHF
TRBV27	TRBJ2-2	NA	TRBD2	TGTGCCAGCACGAGGGAACTAGCGGCAGCGAACACCGGGGAGCTGTTTTTT	CASTRELAAANTGELFF
TRBV2	TRBJ2-3	NA	TRBD1	TGTGCCAGCAGTGTAGACAGGGGTTCCGATACGCAGTATTTT	CASSVDRGSDTQYF
TRBV19	TRBJ1-5	NA	NA	TGTGCCAGTATGGGAAAGACAGCCCTCAATCAGCCCCAGCATTTT	CASMGKTALNQPQHF
TRBV27	TRBJ1-5	NA	NA	TGTGCCAGCCGGGGGGGGAATCAGCCCCAGCATTTT	CASRGGNQPQHF
TRBV7-2	TRBJ2-1	NA	NA	TGTGCCAGCAGCTATCGGGGGGCCCTGAACAATGAGCAGTTCTTC	CASSYRGALNNEQFF
TRBV5-1	TRBJ2-1	NA	TRBD2	TGCGCCAGCAGCTTGGGCGGGACTACTCCCAATGAGCAGTTCTTC	CASSLGGTTPNEQFF
TRBV9	TRBJ2-7	NA	NA	TGTGCCAGCAGCCTCCAGGACAGAGCCTACGAGCAGTACTTC	CASSLQDRAYEQYF
TRBV4-1	TRBJ2-3	NA	TRBD2	TGCGCCAGCAGCACTCGGGGAGCGGGGGTAGTGGCAGATACGCAGTATTTT	CASSTRGAGVVADTQYF
TRBV13	TRBJ1-1	NA	TRBD1	TGTGCCAGCAGCCTAGACAGGGGGAACACTGAAGCTTTCTTT	CASSLDRGNTEAFF
TRBV13	TRBJ1-1	few	NA	TGTGCCAGCAGCTTAGGCCGCAGGAACACTGAAGCTTTCTTT	CASSLGRRNTEAFF
TRBV7-2	TRBJ2-7	NA	TRBD1	TGTGCCAGCAGCCCAAAGGGACAGGGGTTATACGAGCAGTACTTC	CASSPKGQGLYEQYF
TRBV11-3	TRBJ2-7	NA	TRBD1	TGTGCCAGCAGCTCTCAGGACAGGGTGTGCGAGCAGTACTTC	CASSSQDRVCEQYF
TRBV28	TRBJ1-6	NA	NA	TGTGCCAGCAGTCCGGCGGGGGAACCCCTCCTCGAGAATTCACCCCTCCACTTT	CASSPAGEPLLENSPLHF
TRBV7-2	TRBJ2-3	NA	TRBD1	TGTGCCAGCAGCTTCAGGGGGCAAGGCACAGATACGCAGTATTTT	CASSFRGQGTDTQYF
TRBV11-2	TRBJ2-7	NA	NA	TGTGCCAGCAGCTCGGACAGCTCCGAGCAGTACTTC	CASSSDSSEQYF
TRBV7-6	TRBJ2-3	few	TRBD2	TGTGCCAGCAGCCAGGGGATAGCGGGGGGGCCGTTGTTAGATACGCAGTATTTT	CASSQGIAGGPLLDTQYF